One and the same sample provided the 22 T cell receptor beta chains below, sequenced in a study of T cell changes during pregnancy in multiple sclerosis. Measured with immunoSEQ multiplex PCR; TCRdb has only the in-frame clones, and not every one. The sample holds tens of thousands of clones, around 90% seen once. The sample here was peripheral blood, taken in the first trimester of pregnancy. The receptors were sampled from a female donor in good health, enrolled as a control in a pregnancy study.

The V gene is TRBV28, the J gene TRBJ2-3, with a possible D match to TRBD1 (5 bases). This CDR3 spans 12 amino acids. V was shortened by 2 bases and J by 11 bases, with 11 bases between the two germline ends. The V gene's germline CDR1 is MDHEN and CDR2 SYDVKM. The CDR3 loop reads CASSLVGDRQYF. Written as DNA, the CDR3 is TGTGCCAGCAGTTTAGTAGGGGATCGGCAGTATTTT.

The J gene is TRBJ2-5, the V gene TRBV5-1; weak D call: TRBD1 (5 bases). Germline CDR1 SGHRS, CDR2 YFSETQ. Trimming took 6 bases from V and 1 from J, leaving 13 bases between them. The CDR3 extends over 14 amino acids. CDR3 coding DNA: TGCGCCAGCACCGTAGGGGCAACCCAAGAGACCCAGTACTTC. Encoded protein: CASTVGATQETQYF.

The chain couples TRBV7-2 to TRBJ2-3, with TRBD2 identical over 7 bases. The J segment lost 4 bases and the V segment lost 4 bases, leaving 11 bases of the junction unmatched. The CDR3 is 16 residues long. The germline V gene encodes CDR1 SGHTA and CDR2 FQGNSA. The CDR3 protein is CASSSEWGGRADTQYF. The CDR3 DNA is TGTGCCAGCAGCTCAGAGTGGGGGGGAAGGGCAGATACGCAGTATTTT.

The V and J genes are TRBV5-4 and TRBJ2-2; TRBD2 matches at 7 bases. Germline-derived CDR1 and CDR2 are SGHNT and YYREEE (reference sequence). This CDR3 has 16 residues. Trimming took 3 bases from V and 4 from J; bases not matched to a gene: 9. CDR3 in DNA: TGTGCCAGCAGCTCCCCCCCGGGACTAACCACCGGGGAGCTGTTTTTT. Amino acids: CASSSPPGLTTGELFF.

V gene TRBV28 combines with J gene TRBJ2-3; TRBD1 matches 7 bases. Germline trimming cut 6 bases from V and 3 bases from J; bases unmatched to any gene: 9. The CDR3 extends over 15 amino acids. In germline, CDR1 is MDHEN, CDR2 SYDVKM. CDR3 amino acids: CASRPTGPVTDTQYF. The CDR3 coding sequence is TGTGCCAGCAGGCCGACAGGGCCTGTGACAGATACGCAGTATTTT.

The rearrangement joins TRBV30 to TRBJ2-3; D is ambiguous. The germline V gene encodes CDR1 GTSNPN and CDR2 SVGIG (reference sequence). Trimming stripped 0 bases from V and 4 bases from J, with 8 bases between. The CDR3 runs to 13 residues. The CDR3 here is CAWSVTVADTQYF. In nucleotides, the CDR3 is TGTGCCTGGAGTGTAACGGTGGCAGATACGCAGTATTTT.

The chain carries TRBV11-2 and TRBJ2-4, with TRBD1 matching over 11 bases. The V gene end was trimmed by 5 bases and the J gene end by 6 bases; junction bases not matched to a gene: 3. CDR1 is SGHAT, CDR2 FQNNGV, per germline. This CDR3 is built from 14 residues. The chain's CDR3 is CASSTGQGGNIQYF. Written as DNA, the CDR3 is TGTGCCAGCAGCACGGGACAGGGGGGAAACATTCAGTACTTC.

V is TRBV5-1 and J is TRBJ2-5; weak D call: TRBD2 (6 bases). Trimming left V 4 bases short and J 0 bases short, with 7 bases between. Germline V gene data show CDR1 as SGHRS and CDR2 as YFSETQ. The CDR3 is made up of 13 amino acids. The CDR3 loop reads CASSAGHQETQYF. The CDR3 DNA reads as TGCGCCAGCAGCGCGGGACACCAAGAGACCCAGTACTTC.

CDR3 amino acids: CASSPESSTPEETQYF. CDR3 nucleotides: TGTGCCAGCAGCCCCGAGTCCTCCACCCCGGAAGAGACCCAGTACTTC. This rearrangement joins TRBV21-1 to TRBJ2-5; whether TRBD2, the table's D call, matches the DNA was not checked. TRBV21-1 is a listed pseudogene. This CDR3 is 16 amino acids long.

The chain is built from TRBV28 and TRBJ2-7, with D possibly being TRBD1 (5 bases). Germline loops: CDR1 MDHEN, CDR2 SYDVKM. The CDR3 totals 14 residues. Between the trimmed V and J ends, which lost 6 bases and 5 bases, there was a span of 17 bases. The CDR3 coding sequence is TGTGCCAGCAGAACCAATGGACAAATCAACGAGCAGTACTTC. Translation: CASRTNGQINEQYF. The variable domain in full, with the rest retrieved from reference TRBV28 and TRBJ2-7, is DVKVTQSSRYLVKRTGEKVFLECVQDMDHENMFWYRQDPGLGLRLIYFSYDVKMKEKGDIPEGYSVSREKKERFSLILESASTNQTSMYLCASRTNGQINEQYFGPGTRLTVT.

The CDR3 loop is CASSPGGKETQYF. In DNA, the CDR3 is TGTGCCAGCAGCCCCGGGGGGAAAGAGACCCAGTACTTC. This sequence joins TRBV11-3 and TRBJ2-5; 7 bases are shared with TRBD2. The germline V gene has CDR1 SGHNT and CDR2 YENEEA. The CDR3 has 13 amino acids. The junction had 3 bases not matched to a gene; V was cut back by 5 bases and J by 3 bases.

This clone turned up a few times. The rearrangement links TRBV6-5 to TRBJ1-1; a weak D match, TRBD1 (5 bases). The CDR3 runs 15 residues. With 6 bases removed from V and 5 bases from J, the gap between germline ends came to 19 bases. The germline V gene encodes CDR1 MNHEY and CDR2 SVGAGI. CDR3: CASRVVQGSGTEAFF. The CDR3 bases are TGTGCCAGCAGAGTTGTTCAGGGATCTGGAACTGAAGCTTTCTTT.

V and J are TRBV18 and TRBJ2-5, with unresolved D. CDR3 length equals 11 residues. Germline values: CDR1 KGHSH, CDR2 LQKENI. Trimming removed 3 bases at V and 5 bases at J, with 4 bases between. The CDR3 loop is CASSPSETQYF. CDR3 coding DNA: TGTGCCAGCTCACCCAGTGAGACCCAGTACTTC.

The J gene is TRBJ1-3, the V gene TRBV5-6; no reliable D call. This CDR3 has 14 amino acids. Trimming took 3 bases from V and 6 from J, leaving 13 bases between them. Germline CDR1 SGHDT, CDR2 YYEEEE. DNA of the CDR3: TGTGCCAGCAGCTCGGATCTACAGTTAAACACCATATATTTT. Amino acid sequence: CASSSDLQLNTIYF.

The chain has TRBV2 and TRBJ2-5, with 12 positions matching TRBD2. The CDR3 loop spans 18 amino acids. After removal of 7 bases from V and 0 bases from J, the junction contained 12 bases not matched to a gene. From germline, CDR1 is SNHLY and CDR2 FYNNEI. In nucleotides, the CDR3 is TGTGCCAGCACCCCCCGCCTTCCTAGCGGGAGGGACCAAGAGACCCAGTACTTC. Translating gives CASTPRLPSGRDQETQYF.

The chain employs TRBV30 and TRBJ1-5; 8 positions agree with TRBD1. The CDR3 loop spans 13 amino acids. From germline, CDR1 is GTSNPN and CDR2 SVGIG (reference sequence). Losses at the gene ends were 4 bases for V and 9 bases for J; bases not matched to a gene: 8. The CDR3 nucleotides read TGTGCCTGGACCTCAGGGGGCGCGGGGCCCCAGCATTTT. It translates to CAWTSGGAGPQHF.

This clone was detected only once. V usage is TRBV19 and J usage is TRBJ2-1, with 12 bases matching TRBD1. CDR3 size: 14 residues. CDR1 LNHDA and CDR2 SQIVND come from the germline V gene (reference sequence). The J segment lost 2 bases and the V segment lost 9 bases, leaving 2 bases of the junction unmatched. Here the CDR3 DNA reads TGTGCCAGCGGGACAGGGGGCGCCTACAATGAGCAGTTCTTC. Its protein product is CASGTGGAYNEQFF.

The chain couples TRBV27 to TRBJ1-1; D remains unclear. Trimming removed 3 bases at V and 1 base at J, with 15 bases between. CDR3 length: 16 amino acids. Germline V gene sequence: CDR1 MNHEY, CDR2 SMNVEV (reference sequence). The CDR3 here is CASSFAGVGGNTEAFF. CDR3 nucleotides: TGTGCCAGCAGTTTTGCCGGGGTCGGAGGGAACACTGAAGCTTTCTTT.

This clone was seen a few times. This chain connects TRBV18 to TRBJ1-1; D gene unclear. Looked up from germline, CDR1 is KGHSH and CDR2 is LQKENI. The CDR3 has 13 residues. The ends were cut back, 0 bases at V and 5 bases at J, with 7 bases in the middle. CDR3 DNA: TGTGCCAGCTCACCACCGTTGAGGACTGAAGCTTTCTTT. It specifies CASSPPLRTEAFF.

The chain links TRBV11-2 to TRBJ2-1, with 7 positions matching TRBD2. Germline CDR1 and CDR2: SGHAT and FQNNGV. CDR3 size: 18 residues. The trim removed 6 bases at V and 8 bases at J, leaving 22 bases unmatched. This CDR3 is CASRPKGGAGDRFYEQFF. The CDR3 DNA reads as TGTGCCAGCAGACCTAAAGGAGGGGCGGGAGATAGGTTCTATGAGCAGTTCTTC.

This clone was observed once. CDR3 sequence (DNA): TGCGCCAGCAGCTTGGAAGTCCGGACAGAAGAGACCCAGTACTTC. Its translation: CASSLEVRTEETQYF. V usage is TRBV5-1 and J usage is TRBJ2-5; TRBD1 might be the D (6 bases). From germline, CDR1 is SGHRS and CDR2 YFSETQ. V lost 0 bases to trimming and J lost 3 bases, with 12 bases between them. There are 15 residues in the CDR3.

The chain is built from TRBV30 and TRBJ2-3; no clear D gene. Trimming cost V 0 bases and J 0 bases, with 7 bases left between them. CDR1 GTSNPN and CDR2 SVGIG come from the germline V gene (reference sequence). There are 14 residues in the CDR3. In DNA form, the CDR3 reads TGTGCCTGGAGTGTACGGCGGAGCACAGATACGCAGTATTTT. Translated: CAWSVRRSTDTQYF.